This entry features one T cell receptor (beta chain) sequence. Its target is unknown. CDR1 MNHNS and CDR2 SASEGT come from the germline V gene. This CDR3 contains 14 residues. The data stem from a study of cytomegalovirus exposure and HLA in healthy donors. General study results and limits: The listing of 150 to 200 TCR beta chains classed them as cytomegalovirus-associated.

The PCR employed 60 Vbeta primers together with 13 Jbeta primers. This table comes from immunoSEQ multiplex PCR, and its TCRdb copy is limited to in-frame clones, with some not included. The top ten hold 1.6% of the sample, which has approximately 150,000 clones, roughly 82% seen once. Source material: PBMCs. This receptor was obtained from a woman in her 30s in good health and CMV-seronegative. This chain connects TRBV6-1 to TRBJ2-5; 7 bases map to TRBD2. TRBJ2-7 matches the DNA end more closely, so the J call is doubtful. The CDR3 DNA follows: TGTGCCAGCATGGCGGGGGTACTTACCTACGAGCAGTACTTC. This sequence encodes CASMAGVLTYEQYF.